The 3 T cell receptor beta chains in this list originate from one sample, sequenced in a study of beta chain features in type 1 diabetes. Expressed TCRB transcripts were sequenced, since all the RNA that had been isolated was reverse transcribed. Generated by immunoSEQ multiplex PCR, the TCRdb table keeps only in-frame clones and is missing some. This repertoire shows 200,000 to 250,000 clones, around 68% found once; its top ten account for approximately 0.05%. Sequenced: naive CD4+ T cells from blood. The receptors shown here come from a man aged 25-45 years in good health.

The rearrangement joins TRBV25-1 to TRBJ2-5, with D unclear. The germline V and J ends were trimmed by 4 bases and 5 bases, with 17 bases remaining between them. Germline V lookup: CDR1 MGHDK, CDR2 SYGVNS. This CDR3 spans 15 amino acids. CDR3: CASSGGTLSWETQYF. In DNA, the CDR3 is TGTGCCAGCAGTGGCGGCACACTTTCGTGGGAGACCCAGTACTTC.

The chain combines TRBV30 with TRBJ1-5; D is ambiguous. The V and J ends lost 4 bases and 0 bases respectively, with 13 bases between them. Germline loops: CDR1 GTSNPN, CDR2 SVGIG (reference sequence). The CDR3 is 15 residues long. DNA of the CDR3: TGTGCCTGGACATCACAGTTCGATAGCAATCAGCCCCAGCATTTT. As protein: CAWTSQFDSNQPQHF.

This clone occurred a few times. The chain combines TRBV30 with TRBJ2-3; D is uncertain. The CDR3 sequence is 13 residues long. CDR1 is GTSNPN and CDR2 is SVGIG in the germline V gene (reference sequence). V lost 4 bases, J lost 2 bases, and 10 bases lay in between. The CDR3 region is CAWIPRVTDTQYF. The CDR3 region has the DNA TGTGCCTGGATACCAAGAGTCACAGATACGCAGTATTTT.